A single sample gave rise to the 17 T cell receptor beta chains below, sequenced in a study of shared clonotypes between healthy human individuals. The protocol was immunoSEQ multiplex PCR, while the TCRdb copy is restricted to in-frame clones and leaves out a portion. The sample holds 950,000 to 1,300,000 clones, about 75% seen once. Material for sequencing was memory CD4+ T cells sorted from blood. Subset denoted: CD45RA-negative fraction. These receptors originate from a young man in good health.

The chain employs TRBV6-1 and TRBJ1-5, with 10 bases lining up with TRBD1. After removal of 3 bases from V and 0 bases from J, the junction contained 8 bases not matched to a gene. The CDR3 is 18 amino acids. Germline V gene sequence: CDR1 MNHNS, CDR2 SASEGT. CDR3 protein: CASSDATGGLYSNQPQHF. Written as DNA, the CDR3 is TGTGCCAGCAGTGACGCGACAGGGGGCCTCTATAGCAATCAGCCCCAGCATTTT.

The chain is built from TRBV19 and TRBJ1-6; 10 bases line up with TRBD1. With V trimmed by 4 bases and J by 0 bases, 3 bases remained unmatched. Germline loops: CDR1 LNHDA, CDR2 SQIVND (reference sequence). The CDR3 sequence is 17 residues long. CDR3 loop: CASSRTGGSSYNSPLHF. Here the CDR3 DNA reads TGTGCCAGTAGTAGGACAGGGGGGAGCTCCTATAATTCACCCCTCCACTTT.

V is TRBV4-3 and J is TRBJ2-1, with D hard to call. Germline V gene data show CDR1 as LGHNA and CDR2 as YSLEER. The V end was cut by 0 bases, the J end by 5 bases, with 5 bases between. The CDR3 is 13 residues long. The CDR3 region is CASSQEKDNEQFF. For the CDR3, the DNA is TGCGCCAGCAGCCAAGAAAAGGACAATGAGCAGTTCTTC.

This chain links TRBV5-3 with TRBJ2-7; TRBD2 agrees at 7 bases. TRBV5-3 has ORF status, its function being uncertain. J was trimmed by 0 bases and V by 0 bases; bases with no gene match: 3. The CDR3 is 15 residues long. Here the CDR3 reads CARSLVRGISYEQYF. The CDR3 region has the DNA TGTGCCAGAAGCTTGGTGCGGGGGATCTCCTACGAGCAGTACTTC.

This sequence joins TRBV5-6 and TRBJ2-7; no firm D call. The CDR3 has 12 amino acids. Trimming removed 3 bases from V and 4 bases from J, with 8 bases in between. Germline V gene lookup returns CDR1 SGHDT and CDR2 YYEEEE. Here the CDR3 DNA reads TGTGCCAGCAGCTCCCTCGGTTACGAGCAGTACTTC. This sequence encodes CASSSLGYEQYF.

The chain employs TRBV5-1 and TRBJ2-3, with 10 positions matching TRBD1. V was clipped by 4 bases and J by 8 bases; unmatched bases: 4. The CDR3 loop spans 13 amino acids. The germline gives CDR1 SGHRS, CDR2 YFSETQ. The CDR3 DNA reads as TGCGCCAGCAGCACGGGACAGGGGTTTACGCAGTATTTT. It is translated as CASSTGQGFTQYF.

This chain connects TRBV6-5 to TRBJ1-1; 9 bases line up with TRBD1. Germline V gene lookup returns CDR1 MNHEY and CDR2 SVGAGI. The CDR3 is 14 residues long. J lost 2 bases, V lost 6 bases, and 4 bases had no gene match. The DNA for the CDR3 is TGTGCCAGCAGATCACAGGGGGCAAACACTGAAGCTTTCTTT. It encodes CASRSQGANTEAFF.

This CDR3 reads CASSLLSGRSLGTDTQYF. The CDR3, as DNA: TGTGCCAGTAGTCTTCTTAGCGGGAGGAGTTTGGGCACAGATACGCAGTATTTT. The gene calls are TRBV19 and TRBJ2-3; 10 bases align to TRBD2. The CDR3 is 18 residues long. CDR1 is LNHDA, CDR2 SQIVND, per germline (reference sequence). With V trimmed by 5 bases and J by 1 base, 12 bases remained unmatched.

The chain has TRBV7-9 and TRBJ2-5, with D possibly matching TRBD1 (6 bases). The end of the DNA aligns better with TRBJ2-7, so the J call may be wrong. The CDR3 contains 13 residues. Germline assignment: CDR1 SEHNR and CDR2 FQNEAQ (reference sequence). The CDR3 DNA sequence: TGTGCCAGCAGCTTAGGACAGGAATACGAGCAGTACTTC. It yields the protein CASSLGQEYEQYF.

The chain has TRBV29-1 and TRBJ2-6, with D possibly being TRBD1 (5 bases). CDR3 size: 16 residues. Trimming removed 1 base from V and 0 bases from J, with 10 bases in between. Germline values: CDR1 SQVTM, CDR2 ANQGSEA. Here the CDR3 reads CSVEAQGVSGANVLTF. CDR3 bases: TGCAGCGTTGAAGCCCAAGGGGTCTCTGGGGCCAACGTCCTGACTTTC.

The chain employs TRBV9 and TRBJ2-1, with TRBD2 matching over 7 bases. Germline-derived CDR1 and CDR2 are SGDLS and YYNGEE. The V gene end was trimmed by 4 bases and the J gene end by 7 bases; junction bases not matched to a gene: 14. The length of the CDR3 is 16 residues. CDR3 protein: CASSSGSSAGVNEQFF. DNA of the CDR3: TGTGCCAGCAGCTCTGGGAGCTCCGCGGGAGTTAATGAGCAGTTCTTC.

In its sample, this clone was seen once. The chain employs TRBV18 and TRBJ2-7; the match to TRBD2 covers 8 bases. The germline gives CDR1 KGHSH, CDR2 LQKENI. CDR3 length: 14 residues. Trimming at V came to 6 bases and at J to 3 bases, leaving 7 bases not matched to a gene. In DNA, the CDR3 is TGTGCCAGCTCCCTAGGGACTAGTGACTACGAGCAGTACTTC. Its translation: CASSLGTSDYEQYF. The whole variable domain, filled in from reference TRBV18 and TRBJ2-7, reads NAGVMQNPRHLVRRRGQEARLRCSPMKGHSHVYWYRQLPEEGLKFMVYLQKENIIDESGMPKERFSAEFPKEGPSILRIQQVVRGDSAAYFCASSLGTSDYEQYFGPGTRLTVT.

The chain uses TRBV19 and TRBJ1-3, with D possibly being TRBD1 (6 bases). This CDR3 is built from 14 residues. The germline CDR1 and CDR2 sequences are LNHDA and SQIVND (reference sequence). V was shortened by 7 bases and J by 8 bases, with 18 bases between the two germline ends. In DNA form, the CDR3 reads TGTGCCAGTACCGCCACAGGGCCCTGGGACACCATATATTTT. As protein: CASTATGPWDTIYF.

V usage is TRBV4-1 and J usage is TRBJ2-3; a possible D gene is TRBD2 (5 bases). Deletions cut 2 bases from V and 4 bases from J, with 13 bases between. Germline V gene sequence: CDR1 MGHRA, CDR2 YSYEKL. CDR3 length: 15 residues. CDR3 region: CASSQRLAWADTQYF. The CDR3 DNA follows: TGCGCCAGCAGCCAACGGCTAGCTTGGGCAGATACGCAGTATTTT.

The chain recombines TRBV12-5 with TRBJ2-5; no clear D. The CDR3 has 16 residues. Trimming cost V 0 bases and J 1 base, with 12 bases left between them. Germline V CDR1 and CDR2: LGHNT, FRNRAP. The CDR3 DNA reads as TGTGCTAGTGGTTTGGTTTTGTCGCGAACCCAAGAGACCCAGTACTTC. This encodes CASGLVLSRTQETQYF.

CDR3 amino acids: CASSLSSDRAAYEQYF. The CDR3 DNA follows: TGTGCCAGCAGCTTATCCTCGGACAGGGCCGCCTACGAGCAGTACTTC. This chain links TRBV7-8 with TRBJ2-7; 8 positions match TRBD1. With V trimmed by 2 bases and J by 2 bases, 8 bases remained unmatched. This CDR3 region has 16 residues. The germline CDR1 and CDR2 sequences are SGHVS and FQNEAQ.

This CDR3 reads CASSSGTLQETQYF. In nucleotides, the CDR3 is TGTGCCAGCAGCTCTGGGACTCTTCAAGAGACCCAGTACTTC. V gene TRBV7-9 combines with J gene TRBJ2-5, with D possibly being TRBD2 (6 bases). Looked up from germline, CDR1 is SEHNR and CDR2 is FQNEAQ (reference sequence). The V end lost 4 bases, the J end lost 2 bases, and 11 bases lay between the germline ends. The CDR3 totals 14 residues.